A single sample gave rise to the 24 T cell receptor beta chains below, sequenced in a study of PD-1 blockade in mismatch repair-deficient tumors. Profiling relied on immunoSEQ multiplex PCR, and the TCRdb table lists in-frame clones only, not all of them. The sample includes around 110,000 clones, 60% to 85% of them seen just once. Source: peripheral blood, taken 60 to 65 weeks after starting pembrolizumab. These receptors came from an adult with mismatch repair-deficient cancer.

This clone was seen a single time. The chain links TRBV27 to TRBJ2-1; 10 bases are a match to TRBD1. The junction had 7 bases not matched to a gene; V was cut back by 5 bases and J by 6 bases. The germline V gene encodes CDR1 MNHEY and CDR2 SMNVEV (reference sequence). This CDR3 spans 15 amino acids. The CDR3 coding sequence is TGTGCCAGCAGTCCTCGACAGGGGGCGACCAATGAGCAGTTCTTC. This sequence encodes CASSPRQGATNEQFF.

The chain carries TRBV30 and TRBJ1-5; the D gene is possibly TRBD1 (6 bases). This CDR3 has 14 amino acids. The V gene's germline CDR1 is GTSNPN and CDR2 SVGIG (reference sequence). The germline V and J ends were trimmed by 1 base and 7 bases, with 14 bases remaining between them. This CDR3 reads CAWSGAGDGQPQHF. The CDR3 DNA sequence: TGTGCCTGGAGTGGGGCAGGGGACGGCCAGCCCCAGCATTTT. Full variable domain (missing parts from reference TRBV30 and TRBJ1-5): SQTIHQWPATLVQPVGSPLSLECTVEGTSNPNLYWYRQAAGRGLQLLFYSVGIGQISSEVPQNLSASRPQDRQFILSSKKLLLSDSGFYLCAWSGAGDGQPQHFGDGTRLSIL.

This clone was counted between two and nine times. The rearrangement links TRBV5-4 to TRBJ2-1; D remains unclear. Looked up from germline, CDR1 is SGHNT and CDR2 is YYREEE (reference sequence). The length of the CDR3 is 16 residues. Trimming removed 0 bases at V and 2 bases at J, with 12 bases between. The CDR3 reads CASSLAGSMTYNEQFF. As DNA, the CDR3 is TGTGCCAGCAGCTTGGCAGGTAGCATGACCTACAATGAGCAGTTCTTC.

The genes are TRBV10-1 and TRBJ2-7; 8 bases map to TRBD2. J gave up 0 bases and V 5 bases, and 6 bases lay outside the gene matches. The CDR3 sequence is 15 residues long. In germline, CDR1 is WNHNN, CDR2 SYGVQD (reference sequence). CDR3 sequence: CASSRAGEASYEQYF. The CDR3 DNA sequence: TGCGCCAGCAGTCGAGCGGGGGAGGCCTCCTACGAGCAGTACTTC.

V gene TRBV6-1 combines with J gene TRBJ2-3, with D tentatively TRBD1 (5 bases). Deletions cut 6 bases from V and 4 bases from J, with 17 bases between. Germline CDR1 reads MNHNS; CDR2 reads SASEGT. CDR3 size: 15 residues. CDR3 sequence: CASRFRVVVPDTQYF. As DNA, the CDR3 is TGTGCCAGCAGGTTCAGGGTTGTGGTCCCAGATACGCAGTATTTT.

The chain combines TRBV18 with TRBJ1-5; the match to TRBD1 covers 7 bases. Trimming took 3 bases from V and 0 from J; bases not matched to a gene: 2. The CDR3 is made up of 15 amino acids. Looked up from germline, CDR1 is KGHSH and CDR2 is LQKENI. The DNA for the CDR3 is TGTGCCAGCTCACCCGACAGGGCTAGCAATCAGCCCCAGCATTTT. Protein sequence: CASSPDRASNQPQHF.

The gene calls are TRBV7-9 and TRBJ2-5; 7 bases line up with TRBD2. CDR1 SEHNR and CDR2 FQNEAQ come from the germline V gene (reference sequence). V shed 4 bases, J shed 5 bases, and the junction held 16 bases outside the gene matches. The CDR3 loop spans 17 amino acids. The DNA for the CDR3 is TGTGCCAGCAGCTCAAGACAGCTAGCGGCAGGTGGGGAGACCCAGTACTTC. This gives the protein CASSSRQLAAGGETQYF.

This chain links TRBV29-1 with TRBJ2-7; the D gene is possibly TRBD2 (7 bases). The V end lost 6 bases, the J end lost 3 bases, and 12 bases lay between the germline ends. This CDR3 comprises 12 residues. From germline, CDR1 is SQVTM and CDR2 ANQGSEA. CDR3 DNA: TGCAGCGTGGGGGAGGGGGTCTACGAGCAGTACTTC. This translates into CSVGEGVYEQYF.

In its sample, this clone was seen once. The chain uses TRBV6-1 and TRBJ2-2; the match to TRBD2 covers 12 bases. Germline CDR1 reads MNHNS; CDR2 reads SASEGT. The V and J ends lost 7 bases and 5 bases, in that order; junction bases with no gene match: 5. This CDR3 contains 15 residues. Written as DNA, the CDR3 is TGTGCCAGCAACTTTGGACTAGCGGGGACCGGGGAGCTGTTTTTT. It encodes CASNFGLAGTGELFF.

The chain couples TRBV11-2 to TRBJ2-5, with 7 bases fitting TRBD2. The V gene's germline CDR1 is SGHAT and CDR2 FQNNGV. The CDR3 has 16 residues. With V trimmed by 5 bases and J by 4 bases, 13 bases remained unmatched. Here the CDR3 reads CASSLSGARRGETQYF. The CDR3 region has the DNA TGTGCCAGCAGCCTAAGCGGGGCACGACGTGGAGAGACCCAGTACTTC.

The rearrangement uses TRBV6-1 and TRBJ2-7; tentative D call: TRBD1 (6 bases). V was clipped by 5 bases and J by 5 bases, with 10 bases between them. Per the germline V gene, CDR1 is MNHNS and CDR2 is SASEGT. The CDR3 runs to 12 residues. CDR3 region: CASSIQGHEQYF. In nucleotides, the CDR3 is TGTGCCAGCAGTATTCAGGGGCACGAGCAGTACTTC.

The chain recombines TRBV5-4 with TRBJ1-1; D is possibly TRBD1 (6 bases). Germline CDR1 reads SGHNT; CDR2 reads YYREEE (reference sequence). This CDR3 contains 15 residues. V shed 3 bases and J shed 0 bases, with 12 bases lying between them. In nucleotides, the CDR3 is TGTGCCAGCAGCTCGGGACAAGGAGTGAACACTGAAGCTTTCTTT. This sequence encodes CASSSGQGVNTEAFF.

The CDR3, as DNA: TGTGCCAGCAGCTTAAGGGGAGAGACCCAGTACTTC. Its translation: CASSLRGETQYF. V and J are TRBV11-2 and TRBJ2-5, with D possibly matching TRBD1 (5 bases). V lost 2 bases, J lost 4 bases, and 5 bases lay in between. CDR3 length equals 12 residues. Per the germline V gene, CDR1 is SGHAT and CDR2 is FQNNGV.

The rearrangement uses TRBV6-6 and TRBJ1-1; 8 nucleotides match TRBD1. CDR1 is MNHNY and CDR2 is SVGAGI in the germline V gene (reference sequence). CDR3 length: 13 residues. Trimming took 6 bases from V and 5 from J; bases not matched to a gene: 5. The chain's CDR3 is CASSQGQGTEAFF. CDR3 nucleotides: TGTGCCAGCAGCCAAGGACAGGGAACTGAAGCTTTCTTT.

This chain uses TRBV6-5 with TRBJ1-1, with a weak D call TRBD1 (5 bases). There are 14 residues in the CDR3. Trimming pared 0 bases from V and 2 bases from J, leaving 7 bases between. Germline V gene sequence: CDR1 MNHEY, CDR2 SVGAGI. The CDR3 sequence: CASSYSTANTEAFF. The DNA of the CDR3 is TGTGCCAGCAGTTACTCGACAGCCAACACTGAAGCTTTCTTT.

The chain couples TRBV5-1 to TRBJ2-1, with 7 positions matching TRBD1. This CDR3 comprises 13 residues. Germline assignment: CDR1 SGHRS and CDR2 YFSETQ. Unmatched junction bases numbered 6, after V lost 4 bases and J lost 8 bases. CDR3 region: CASSRQGVDEQFF. The CDR3 region has the DNA TGCGCCAGCAGCCGACAGGGAGTAGATGAGCAGTTCTTC.

This chain joins TRBV9 and TRBJ2-1; D unclear. This CDR3 has 15 amino acids. Trimming pared 3 bases from V and 2 bases from J, leaving 12 bases between. Germline V CDR1 and CDR2: SGDLS, YYNGEE. Written as DNA, the CDR3 is TGTGCCAGCAGCGGTCACTCCGGCACCTACAATGAGCAGTTCTTC. It translates to CASSGHSGTYNEQFF.

The chain combines TRBV11-2 with TRBJ2-1, with 8 nucleotides matching TRBD2. Germline assignment: CDR1 SGHAT and CDR2 FQNNGV. The V and J ends lost 8 bases and 0 bases, in that order; junction bases with no gene match: 12. The CDR3 length is 17 residues. The DNA of the CDR3 is TGTGCCAGCTTAATGAGGGGAGCGGGAGACTCCTACAATGAGCAGTTCTTC. Translation: CASLMRGAGDSYNEQFF.

In its sample, this clone was seen a few times. The V gene is TRBV6-5, the J gene TRBJ1-2; TRBD1 is a possible D gene (5 bases). CDR3 length: 14 amino acids. Trimming removed 4 bases from V and 5 bases from J, with 14 bases in between. Germline-derived CDR1 and CDR2 are MNHEY and SVGAGI. The CDR3 nucleotides are TGTGCCAGCAGTTTTCAGGGCGGAGGGTATGGCTACACCTTC. It codes for CASSFQGGGYGYTF.

The chain links TRBV30 to TRBJ1-2; D not certain. The CDR3 length is 11 residues. V was cut by 0 bases and J by 12 bases, with 11 bases left in between. Germline V gene data show CDR1 as GTSNPN and CDR2 as SVGIG (reference sequence). CDR3 DNA: TGTGCCTGGAGTGTATCGGGAGTACACACCTTC. Residues: CAWSVSGVHTF.

The V gene is TRBV5-1, the J gene TRBJ1-4, with 8 bases aligning to TRBD1. The germline CDR1 and CDR2 sequences are SGHRS and YFSETQ. Unmatched junction bases numbered 5, after V lost 2 bases and J lost 8 bases. This CDR3 has 14 amino acids. In nucleotides, the CDR3 is TGCGCCAGCAGCTTACAGGGGGAGAAAGAAAAACTGTTTTTT. It codes for CASSLQGEKEKLFF.

CDR3 protein: CASSYLGNTEAFF. Written as DNA, the CDR3 is TGTGCCAGCAGTTACTTGGGAAACACTGAAGCTTTCTTT. The V call is TRBV6-6, the J call TRBJ1-1; D unclear. There are 13 residues in the CDR3. The germline V gene has CDR1 MNHNY and CDR2 SVGAGI (reference sequence). V was pared by 1 base and J by 2 bases, with 5 bases between.

The J gene is TRBJ1-5, the V gene TRBV2; D perhaps matches TRBD1 (5 bases). V shed 3 bases and J shed 0 bases, with 6 bases lying between them. The CDR3 sequence is 14 residues long. Germline loops: CDR1 SNHLY, CDR2 FYNNEI. As DNA, the CDR3 is TGTGCCAGCAGTGAGACAGATAGCAATCAGCCCCAGCATTTT. It codes for CASSETDSNQPQHF.

The gene calls are TRBV29-1 and TRBJ2-2; D unclear. The V gene lost 5 bases and the J gene lost 4 bases, with 14 bases spanning the gap. Germline V gene sequence: CDR1 SQVTM, CDR2 ANQGSEA. The CDR3 is 14 residues long. The CDR3 here is CSVSFGTTTGELFF. CDR3 bases: TGCAGCGTTTCATTTGGCACGACCACCGGGGAGCTGTTTTTT.